The sequence of this T cell receptor beta chain was determined in a study of cytomegalovirus exposure and HLA in healthy donors (dated by TCRdb to 2017 to 2019). General notes on the study: In an earlier analysis of fewer than 750 of the donors, 276 Gb of sequence data and 90 million to 130 million unique TCR beta sequences from 180 million or so T cells were reported. The study used immunosequencing to profile the T cell repertoires of 670 or so subjects and linked those repertoires to cytomegalovirus serostatus. Along with the 666-subject first cohort, a separate validation cohort of over a hundred different subjects was used. On average, 235,054 unique TCR beta nucleotide sequences were sequenced per donor among fewer than 500 genotyped donors of the cohort, with 15% to 20% of those sequences being non-productive. Every repertoire in the discovery cohort had been generated on one and the same sequencing platform. In the later analysis, no new phenotypic data were used to find candidate immune exposures; instead, reliance was placed on TCR beta sequences and their occurrence across donors. The number of donors typed differed by locus, with roughly 620-630 for A, B, C, DRB1 and DQB1, more than 500 for DQA1, under 610 for DPA1, and 472 for DPB1. To predict cytomegalovirus infection status, the study brought together high-throughput TCR immunosequencing, statistical association of individual TCRs with disease status, and machine learning. Alongside the repertoire data, information on donor age, sex, ethnicity and CMV serostatus was compiled. HLA typing included class I and class II loci at four-digit resolution. In a later analysis, previously published TCR beta repertoires from about 670 donors were re-analyzed and high-resolution HLA genotyping was added so that TCR occurrence patterns could be studied. Approximately 300 gigabases of sequencing data and roughly 81 million unique TCR sequences made up an early release that covered over 550 HLA-typed donors. In an earlier analysis of 550 to 700 of the donors, high-throughput TCR beta sequencing was used to judge whether each TCR beta V gene segment behaved as functional or pseudogenic. The genetic ancestry cluster associated with self-reported Caucasian donors included roughly 84% of the approximately 430 genotyped donors. Because of strong linkage in the cohort, five DR-DQ haplotypes were treated as single units for association and clustering. A later genetic analysis used genome-wide SNP genotypes for about 55% of the 666 donors, treating that subset as a discovery cohort. The aim of the study was to test whether cataloging public T cell receptors could identify signatures of past pathogen exposure.

Overall study outcomes, separate from this receptor: Presence/absence analyses assumed roughly uniform sequencing depth across donors, an assumption that may not hold. This cohort had only TCR beta chains sequenced, and the lack of alpha or paired-chain data limited which features could be detected. A further reported finding was that TCR beta sequences accurately predicted the HLA-A and HLA-B alleles for most subjects in the first cohort. Over 15 rarely observed V segments, including chromosome 9 orphons, were excluded from the earlier analysis of a few hundred of the donors because counts were too low. In a later analysis, most CMV-associated TCR beta chains were found to appear HLA-restricted, with HLA associations seemingly driven largely by CMV exposure. A total of 150 or so TCR beta chains were listed by the study as associated with cytomegalovirus. Because some donors lacked HLA typing at each locus, the association tests relied only on the typed subset. At a false discovery rate of 0.05, a later analysis linked 16,951 TCR beta sequences to specific HLA alleles. The authors suggested that the approach could potentially be extended to other disease states and immunological phenotypes. According to a later analysis, TCR association rates differed among HLA loci, with DRB1 alleles showing the most associated TCRs and HLA-C alleles showing the fewest. When HLA alleles, especially DR and DQ, strongly co-occurred, attributing TCR associations to individual alleles was difficult. In a later analysis, HLA-associated TCR beta chains were found to be more clonally expanded and to have lower generation probabilities than equally common non-associated chains. Some IMGT-functional V segments, including TRBV6-2 and TRBV6-3, could not be told apart with the 87-base-pair reads, so those segments were excluded. According to a later analysis, parvovirus B19, influenza, CMV and Epstein-Barr virus appeared linked to several top co-occurrence clusters. V-gene and J-gene trimming of TCR beta chains was associated with a missense DCLRE1C variant in a later genetic analysis, and the association was replicated in an independent cohort. In an earlier analysis of more than 500 of the donors, most TCR beta V segments appeared in productive rearrangements about 90% or about 30% of the time, broadly matching IMGT annotations. The sequencing pipeline was judged likely to have produced a cluster of highly shared sequence variants as a technical artifact. In vitro tests confirmed that a few of the cytomegalovirus-associated TCR beta chains recognize cytomegalovirus antigens. In both the original and validation cohorts, the classifier was reported to diagnose cytomegalovirus status with high specificity and sensitivity. While some public TCRs were present in many individuals, most TCR sequences turned up only very rarely across donors. The only immune exposure information available for the cohort was CMV serostatus. Linkage disequilibrium might explain the correlated functional status among segregating V segments, but an unknown experimental factor could not be ruled out. According to a later genetic analysis, donors in an Asian-associated ancestry cluster had fewer N-insertions in productive TCRs than the approximately 610-donor mean.

Details on this clone: Its binding antigen is unknown. No base qualities exist here, and no much larger clone lies one base off it.

The CDR3 runs 15 amino acids, cysteine and phenylalanine included. Only the CDR3 part of the read is kept: 45 bases, read in frame from the first base. In the germline V gene, CDR1 corresponds to SNHLY and CDR2 to FYNNEI. Cut back by 3 bases and 4 bases, the V and J ends lie 12 bases apart. Library construction relied on the immunoSEQ multiplex PCR assay. For the multiplex PCR, a mixture combining 60 forward primers for TCR Vbeta segments and 13 reverse primers for TCR Jbeta segments was used. The CDR3 region of rearranged TCR beta genes was amplified from genomic DNA with a multiplex PCR assay. On the Illumina HiSeq System, the amplified TCR beta libraries were sequenced as 87-base-pair reads. As for the original processing: Across the 670 or so repertoires, a later analysis counted 80 million or so unique TCR beta chains, roughly 11 million of which were shared by at least two donors. A nearest-neighbor algorithm error-corrected the raw reads and collapsed the reads into unique sequences, merging closely related sequences to remove PCR and sequencing errors. V, D and J gene segments were assigned by aligning CDR3 sequences to IMGT reference sequences. For a sequence to be retained, a match of at least six nucleotides to both a V gene segment and a J gene segment was required. A rearrangement was called productive if the CDR3 had no stop codons and remained in frame with V and J, and every other rearrangement was called non-productive. CDR3 was defined according to IMGT convention as the region running from the second conserved V-encoded cysteine to the conserved J-encoded phenylalanine. The earlier analysis of 500 to 650 of the donors excluded any sequence lacking an unambiguous match to a single V gene segment. In an earlier analysis of approximately 550 of the donors, V segments were called functional above 56.7% productive rearrangements and were called segregating when the between-donor standard deviation exceeded 5%. A statistical classification framework was developed to diagnose cytomegalovirus status using the catalog of TCR beta chain sequences. In a later analysis, TCR nucleotide sequences were compared against IMGT/GENE-DB human TR gene sequences so that V and J genes could be assigned. The TCRdist pipeline was used in a later analysis to assign CDR3 sequences and most-parsimonious VDJ recombination scenarios. In a later analysis, every TCR beta chain was defined by the combination of its CDR3 amino acid sequence and its V-gene family, and reads without a unique V-gene family were dropped. To address suspected cross-contamination and a sequencing artifact, a later analysis removed several hundred highly shared, low-generation-probability nucleotide sequences. For each public chain, a later analysis derived a clonal expansion index from normalized ranks of inferred template counts within each repertoire. In a later analysis, generation probabilities were computed using a VDJ recombination model fitted to out-of-frame rearrangements, and the results were checked against IGoR. In a later analysis, hypergeometric tests were used to score TCR-TCR, TCR-HLA and TCR-CMV co-occurrence, with a repertoire-size bias correction applied to TCR pairs. A later analysis estimated false discovery rates by permuting HLA or CMV assignments 20 times. A later analysis grouped co-occurring TCRs with DBSCAN, adding TCRdist sequence similarity when clustering within HLA-allele-positive subsets. Repertoires with fewer than 30,000 or more than 120,000 public chains, plus five repertoires with anomalous nucleotide sharing, were excluded from co-occurrence clustering. TCRdb took this table from immuneACCESS and kept in-frame rearrangements with V and J called. Such tables lack part of the clones; where checked against another copy, unresolved V genes explain under half of the gap, and the rest is unexplained. V, J and clone size reflect that table, while D and trimming were determined from the DNA. This sample holds about 170,000 clones; 75% to 90% were observed only once. Of the sample, approximately 2.2% is held by the ten largest clones.

The cohort consisted of some 730 healthy bone marrow donors. All cohort members were sampled while nominally healthy, although unrecorded immune exposures were likely present. The donor tested CMV seronegative and was one of the 352 seronegative cohort members. Each donor provided a peripheral blood sample, and peripheral blood mononuclear cells were used for TCR beta sequencing. The Qiagen DNeasy Blood Extraction Kit was used to extract genomic DNA from the blood cell samples. The chain is assembled from TRBV2 and TRBJ2-2, with TRBD1 tentatively as D gene (5 bases match). The sample taken for sequencing was PBMCs. The clonotype was recovered from a male donor in good health and CMV-seronegative. In nucleotides, the sequence is TGTGCCAGCAGTGATAGCAGGGAAAGCACCGGGGAGCTGTTTTTT. The resulting protein is CASSDSRESTGELFF.